This T cell receptor (beta chain) emerged from a study of blood T cell repertoires in COVID-19. The CDR3 spans 18 residues. Germline CDR1 MNHEY, CDR2 SVGEGT. V was clipped by 1 base and J by 4 bases; unmatched bases: 4. In the authors' methods: Amplification of reference gene primers was used by the study to estimate nucleated cell counts. Repertoires were generated with immunoSEQ multiplex PCR, while TCRdb's copy carries only in-frame clones and drops some. That table is the source of V, J and clone size, and D and trimming were worked out from the DNA. The sample holds some 97,000 clones; 87% are singletons and the top ten take approximately 7.3%.

The TCR was taken from a man aged 30 to 45 in a cohort sampled during active COVID-19. Sequencing input: peripheral blood. J is TRBJ2-2 and V is TRBV6-2 or TRBV6-3; 15 bases align to TRBD2. CDR3 loop: CASSYWTSGGAATGELFF. CDR3 nucleotides: TGTGCCAGCAGTTACTGGACTAGCGGGGGGGCCGCCACCGGGGAGCTGTTTTTT.